In this sample, the clone carrying this T cell receptor (beta chain) turned up once. The sample belongs to a study of cytomegalovirus exposure and HLA in healthy donors. Germline-derived CDR1 and CDR2 are SGHRS and YFSETQ. Trimming left V 9 bases short and J 1 base short, with 14 bases between. This CDR3 region has 13 residues. Amplification used 60 Vbeta primers and 13 Jbeta primers. Clones were sequenced by immunoSEQ multiplex PCR, and TCRdb holds only the in-frame ones, with some missing. The sample yields about 160,000 clones, approximately 81% seen once. The receptor's source is a female donor in good health and CMV-seronegative. Material: PBMCs. The V call is TRBV5-1, the J call TRBJ2-7; possible D gene TRBD2, 5 bases. The CDR3 loop is CATSRTGSYEQYF. CDR3 nucleotide sequence: TGCGCCACCTCTAGGACGGGATCCTACGAGCAGTACTTC. Looking up the rest from reference TRBV5-1 and TRBJ2-7 gives the full variable domain: KAGVTQTPRYLIKTRGQQVTLSCSPISGHRSVSWYQQTPGQGLQFLFEYFSETQRNKGNFPGRFSGRQFSNSRSEMNVSTLELGDSALYLCATSRTGSYEQYFGPGTRLTVT.